These T cell receptor beta chains were read from a single sample in a study of control samples from healthy donors and cancer patients. Produced via immunoSEQ multiplex PCR; TCRdb's table is partial and in-frame only. Here the sample spans some 70,000 clones, around 80% being singletons. Source material: blood. The receptors here all came from a man between 60 and 75 years old in good health. Each CDR3 is given with its conserved first and last residue. Fields, in order: clone size, V gene, D gene, J gene, CDR3 DNA, CDR3 protein. D genes are given only for firm matches. Size is omitted from some rows. Given values are once, few, many or a class for expanded clones.

NA	TRBV15	NA	TRBJ2-5	TGTGCCACCAGCAGAGTTGCAGACCAAGAGACCCAGTACTTC	CATSRVADQETQYF
NA	TRBV3-1/TRBV3-2	NA	TRBJ2-7	TGTGCCAGCACCCTTTCCGGACGGGTCTACGAGCAGTACTTC	CASTLSGRVYEQYF
NA	TRBV9	TRBD2	TRBJ2-1	TGTGCCAGCAGCATCCTAGCGGGAAGTCGCAATGAGCAGTTCTTC	CASSILAGSRNEQFF
NA	TRBV4-2	TRBD1	TRBJ1-2	TGTGCCAGCAGCCAAGATTATGGACAGGGAAGATATGGCTACACCTTC	CASSQDYGQGRYGYTF
NA	TRBV11-2	TRBD1	TRBJ1-2	TGTGCCAGCAGCTTAGATACTACAGGGGGCATTGGTGGCTACACCTTC	CASSLDTTGGIGGYTF
NA	TRBV25-1	NA	TRBJ1-2	TGTGCCATCGTTGGAATAAAGGGTGGGGGGCTGGATGGCTACACCTTC	CAIVGIKGGGLDGYTF
NA	TRBV19	NA	TRBJ2-2	TGTGCCAGTAGTATGTTAGGGAACACCGGGGAGCTGTTTTTT	CASSMLGNTGELFF
NA	TRBV25-1	TRBD2	TRBJ2-1	TGTGCCAGCAGTGCCGGGGCTAGCGGGTCCGTAGGTGAGCAGTTCTTC	CASSAGASGSVGEQFF
NA	TRBV6-2/TRBV6-3	TRBD2	TRBJ2-3	TGTGCCAGCAGTTACTCGCCAGCGGGAGGCGGATGGCGCACAGATACGCAGTATTTT	CASSYSPAGGGWRTDTQYF
few	TRBV29-1	NA	TRBJ2-1	TGCAGCGTTGAAACGTCTCCCCGGGGAGCAGGCTCCTACAATGAGCAGTTCTTC	CSVETSPRGAGSYNEQFF
NA	TRBV20-1	NA	TRBJ2-1	TGCAGTGCTAGCGGGGGCAATGAGCAGTTCTTC	CSASGGNEQFF
NA	TRBV28	NA	TRBJ1-1	TGTGCCAGCAGCGAACGGAGGGGGGGGAACACTGAAGCTTTCTTT	CASSERRGGNTEAFF